These 26 T cell receptor beta chains were sequenced from one sample in a study of CD8 T cells in ankylosing spondylitis. TCRdb re-called the 5' RACE reads with MiXCR, one entry per CDR3 protein. Altogether around 75,000 distinct CDR3 sequences are present, about 5.4% being singletons, with the ten largest covering about 2.2%. Input material: blood, either unsorted or a sorted T cell fraction (not recorded which). The receptors shown here come from a male donor with ankylosing spondylitis or in good health (not recorded which).

As for this clonotype: The junction does not match germline at one end; this may be a read error. This chain uses TRBV3-1 with TRBJ2-7; D is unclear. The CDR3 loop spans 14 amino acids. Germline V gene sequence: CDR1 LGHDT, CDR2 YNNKEL (reference sequence). CDR3 bases: TGTACCAGCAGCCAGTACATTAGCTCCTACGAGCAGTACTTC. This sequence encodes CTSSQYISSYEQYF.

As for this clonotype: One end of the junction is discordant with germline, which a read error may explain. This chain uses TRBV27 with TRBJ2-6; D perhaps matches TRBD1 (6 bases). The germline V gene has CDR1 MNHEY and CDR2 SMNVEV (reference sequence). The CDR3 contains 16 residues. DNA for the CDR3: TGTGCCAGCACTCACTTTGGAGGATCAGGGGCCAACGCCCTGACTTTC. This codes for CASTHFGGSGANALTF.

This clonotype was counted ten times or more. The chain employs TRBV5-1 and TRBJ2-1, with 11 positions matching TRBD1. V lost 4 bases to trimming and J lost 8 bases; unmatched junction nucleotides: 8. The CDR3 spans 15 residues. The germline gives CDR1 SGHRS, CDR2 YFSETQ. Written as DNA, the CDR3 is TGCGCCAGCAGCGCGGGACAGGGGGTGGGCGATGAGCAGTTCTTC. Its protein product is CASSAGQGVGDEQFF.

At least ten counts were recorded for this clonotype. The chain combines TRBV6-5 with TRBJ1-1; D is possibly TRBD1 (6 bases). Trimming removed 9 bases from V and 11 bases from J, with 16 bases in between. The length of the CDR3 is 11 residues. Germline loops: CDR1 MNHEY, CDR2 SVGAGI. This CDR3 reads CASGRTGLAFF. CDR3 coding DNA: TGTGCCAGTGGTCGAACAGGGTTGGCTTTCTTT.

This clonotype was seen ten or more times. The chain combines TRBV5-1 with TRBJ2-2; 7 nucleotides align to TRBD1. The CDR3 contains 16 residues. Looked up from germline, CDR1 is SGHRS and CDR2 is YFSETQ. V dropped 1 base and J dropped 0; count of bases not matched to a gene: 3. This CDR3 reads CASSLLTGTNTGELFF. DNA for the CDR3: TGCGCCAGCAGCTTGTTGACAGGGACGAACACCGGGGAGCTGTTTTTT.

In this sample, this clonotype turned up many times. V gene TRBV6-6 combines with J gene TRBJ2-5, with D unclear. The ends were cut back, 4 bases at V and 2 bases at J, with 5 bases in the middle. The CDR3 spans 12 residues. Per the germline V gene, CDR1 is MNHNY and CDR2 is SVGAGI (reference sequence). CDR3 coding DNA: TGTGCCAGCAGTTTAAAGCAAGAGACCCAGTACTTC. This translates into CASSLKQETQYF.

This clonotype was seen repeatedly, ten times or more. V is TRBV12-3 or TRBV12-4 and J is TRBJ1-2; D is undetermined. V lost 6 bases and J lost 5, with 10 bases in between. This CDR3 comprises 12 residues. CDR3 sequence reads: CASRGDFYGYTF. CDR3 in DNA: TGTGCCAGCAGGGGAGATTTTTATGGCTACACCTTC.

Ten or more counts support this clonotype. This sequence joins TRBV6-4 and TRBJ1-1, with D perhaps TRBD1 (6 bases). Per germline, CDR1 MRHNA and CDR2 SNTAGT. This CDR3 is 12 amino acids long. V was shortened by 6 bases and J by 1 base, with 6 bases between the two germline ends. CDR3 in amino acids: CASRGQNTEAFF. The CDR3 nucleotides are TGTGCCAGCAGGGGACAGAACACTGAAGCTTTCTTT.

Points on this clonotype: A much bigger clone sits one base away, suggesting this may be a read error. The chain is built from TRBV6-1 and TRBJ2-7; 7 nucleotides agree with TRBD1. V shed 6 bases and J 4 bases; nucleotides not matched to a gene: 12. The germline V gene encodes CDR1 MNHNS and CDR2 SASEGT. The CDR3 sequence is 15 residues long. The CDR3 sequence is CASREPGQRRYEQYF. The CDR3 DNA follows: TGTGCCAGCAGGGAGCCGGGACAGAGACGGTACGAGCAGTACTTC.

This clonotype was observed many times. This chain connects TRBV20-1 to TRBJ1-5, with D uncertain. The CDR3 consists of 14 residues. V was pared by 5 bases and J by 0 bases, with 11 bases between. Germline-derived CDR1 and CDR2 are DFQATT and SNEGSKA (reference sequence). The CDR3 protein is CSALDGYSNQPQHF. The CDR3 region has the DNA TGCAGTGCTCTGGACGGCTATAGCAATCAGCCCCAGCATTTT.

This clonotype was detected ten times or more. CDR3 nucleotide sequence: TGTGCCAGCAGTTCGGCCAGTCTGACCACTGAAGCTTTCTTT. It is translated as CASSSASLTTEAFF. This chain links TRBV12-3 or TRBV12-4 with TRBJ1-1; D gene ambiguous. Deletions cut 4 bases from V and 4 bases from J, with 13 bases between. This CDR3 spans 14 amino acids.

This clonotype was detected ten times or more. The J gene is TRBJ1-2, the V gene TRBV10-3; 9 nucleotides align to TRBD1. Germline CDR1 reads ENHRY; CDR2 reads SYGVKD. V was pared by 5 bases and J by 6 bases, with 7 bases of the junction left unmatched. The length of the CDR3 is 14 residues. CDR3 coding DNA: TGTGCCATCAGTCCGGGGGACAGGGAGGATGGCTACACCTTC. Its protein is CAISPGDREDGYTF.

This clonotype was counted many times. The chain employs TRBV5-1 and TRBJ2-7; no clear D. Germline V lookup: CDR1 SGHRS, CDR2 YFSETQ. V lost 2 bases and J lost 5, with 20 bases in between. CDR3 length: 16 residues. This chain's CDR3 is CASSFTRLGGRDEQYF. The CDR3 DNA reads TGCGCCAGCAGCTTTACCCGACTCGGCGGAAGGGACGAGCAGTACTTC.

This clonotype was counted ten times or more. The chain is built from TRBV18 and TRBJ2-1, with 8 bases lining up with TRBD1. CDR1 and CDR2 from the germline V gene are KGHSH and LQKENI. V lost 4 bases and J lost 8; bases outside the gene matches: 10. This CDR3 is 15 amino acids long. The CDR3 loop is CASSQGQGGWDEQFF. CDR3 bases: TGTGCCAGCTCACAAGGACAGGGAGGATGGGATGAGCAGTTCTTC.

This clonotype was seen repeatedly, ten times or more. V and J are TRBV18 and TRBJ2-5; 7 bases map to TRBD1. Trimming cost V 5 bases and J 4 bases; bases outside gene matches: 10. This CDR3 has 15 residues. Germline CDR1 KGHSH, CDR2 LQKENI. The CDR3 DNA reads TGTGCCAGCTCATCATCCCGGGACAGTTTAGAGACCCAGTACTTC. Protein: CASSSSRDSLETQYF.

The table lists this clonotype with many counts. J is TRBJ2-7 and V is TRBV30; 11 bases agree with TRBD1. From germline, CDR1 is GTSNPN and CDR2 SVGIG (reference sequence). J was trimmed by 2 bases and V by 7 bases; bases with no gene match: 4. The CDR3 covers 13 residues. This CDR3 reads CALDRGQTYEQYF. The DNA of the CDR3 is TGTGCCTTGGACAGGGGGCAAACCTACGAGCAGTACTTC. The whole variable domain, filled in from reference TRBV30 and TRBJ2-7, reads SQTIHQWPATLVQPVGSPLSLECTVEGTSNPNLYWYRQAAGRGLQLLFYSVGIGQISSEVPQNLSASRPQDRQFILSSKKLLLSDSGFYLCALDRGQTYEQYFGPGTRLTVT.

This clonotype has ten or more counts. This rearrangement joins TRBV12-3 or TRBV12-4 to TRBJ1-4, with 8 bases fitting TRBD1. V was clipped by 6 bases and J by 3 bases; unmatched bases: 6. The CDR3 runs to 15 residues. The CDR3 loop is CASRPTGGSNEKLFF. The CDR3 DNA reads as TGTGCCAGCAGACCTACAGGGGGATCTAATGAAAAACTGTTTTTT.

This clonotype showed up many times. This chain links TRBV29-1 with TRBJ2-1; maybe TRBD1 (6 bases). V was pared by 4 bases and J by 8 bases, with 15 bases between. The CDR3 length is 13 residues. CDR1 and CDR2 (germline): SQVTM, ANQGSEA. CDR3 residues: CSVGQALGDEQFF. The CDR3 DNA follows: TGCAGCGTTGGACAGGCCCTAGGGGATGAGCAGTTCTTC.

This clonotype was found once. One junction end does not reproduce the germline sequence, and a read error may be involved. The rearrangement joins TRBV2 to TRBJ2-3; TRBD2 agrees at 8 bases. The CDR3 spans 18 residues. Germline loops: CDR1 SNHLY, CDR2 FYNNEI. CDR3 region: CVSSDPRGAGADTDTQYF. CDR3 sequence (DNA): TGTGTCAGCAGTGATCCAAGAGGAGCGGGGGCGGACACAGATACGCAGTATTTT.

In this sample, this clonotype turned up many times. The chain uses TRBV13 and TRBJ2-7, with D hard to call. V shed 0 bases and J shed 0 bases, with 6 bases lying between them. Germline values: CDR1 PRHDT, CDR2 FYEKMQ (reference sequence). The CDR3 has 14 amino acids. CDR3 nucleotides: TGTGCCAGCAGCTTAGGACGGAGCTCCTACGAGCAGTACTTC. Protein sequence: CASSLGRSSYEQYF. Combining the CDR3 with reference TRBV13 and TRBJ2-7 gives the whole variable domain AAGVIQSPRHLIKEKRETATLKCYPIPRHDTVYWYQQGPGQDPQFLISFYEKMQSDKGSIPDRFSAQQFSDYHSELNMSSLELGDSALYFCASSLGRSSYEQYFGPGTRLTVT.

This clonotype was observed at least ten times. The chain is built from TRBV28 and TRBJ1-1, with 8 bases that match TRBD1. The length of the CDR3 is 13 residues. The V segment lost 5 bases and the J segment 7 bases; nucleotides outside the gene matches: 6. Germline CDR1 and CDR2: MDHEN and SYDVKM. In nucleotides, the CDR3 is TGTGCCAGCAGTCCCCGGGACAGGCTTGAAGCTTTCTTT. Its protein product is CASSPRDRLEAFF.

The sample holds many counts of this clonotype. The genes are TRBV11-2 and TRBJ1-2, with D uncertain. Trimming removed 0 bases from V and 6 bases from J, with 8 bases in between. This CDR3 has 13 amino acids. Germline V gene lookup returns CDR1 SGHAT and CDR2 FQNNGV. The CDR3, as DNA: TGTGCCAGCAGCTTAGATTGGGAAGATGGCTACACCTTC. Its translation is CASSLDWEDGYTF.

This clonotype was recorded at least ten times. This chain joins TRBV27 and TRBJ2-7, with D possibly matching TRBD1 (6 bases). V lost 5 bases and J 2 bases, leaving 16 bases between the germline ends. The germline V gene has CDR1 MNHEY and CDR2 SMNVEV (reference sequence). This CDR3 region has 15 residues. This CDR3 is CASSTPMGAAYEQYF. DNA of the CDR3: TGTGCCAGCAGTACCCCTATGGGGGCGGCCTACGAGCAGTACTTC.

Points on this clonotype: This sequence may be a read error, since a much larger clone differs from it by one base. This chain connects TRBV19 to TRBJ2-5; weak D call: TRBD2 (5 bases). Germline assignment: CDR1 LNHDA and CDR2 SQIVND (reference sequence). This CDR3 comprises 16 residues. Here the CDR3 reads CVSSKDQVEDFETQYF. CDR3 DNA: TGTGTCAGTAGTAAGGACCAGGTAGAGGACTTTGAGACCCAGTACTTC.

Many counts were recorded for this clonotype. The rearrangement joins TRBV5-1 to TRBJ2-7, with 11 bases that match TRBD1. This CDR3 has 14 residues. J was trimmed by 6 bases and V by 4 bases; bases with no gene match: 6. The germline gives CDR1 SGHRS, CDR2 YFSETQ. The DNA of the CDR3 is TGCGCCAGCAGCATGGATGGGACAGGGGGCGAGCAGTACTTC. This translates into CASSMDGTGGEQYF.

This clonotype has at least ten counts. The rearrangement joins TRBV5-1 to TRBJ1-2; TRBD1 matches 7 bases. CDR1 and CDR2 (germline): SGHRS, YFSETQ. V was pared by 3 bases and J by 4 bases, with 18 bases of the junction left unmatched. The length of the CDR3 is 18 residues. The CDR3 DNA reads TGCGCCAGCAGCTCCCGTGGTTATGCAACAGGGGACGTCTATGGCTACACCTTC. Its translation: CASSSRGYATGDVYGYTF.